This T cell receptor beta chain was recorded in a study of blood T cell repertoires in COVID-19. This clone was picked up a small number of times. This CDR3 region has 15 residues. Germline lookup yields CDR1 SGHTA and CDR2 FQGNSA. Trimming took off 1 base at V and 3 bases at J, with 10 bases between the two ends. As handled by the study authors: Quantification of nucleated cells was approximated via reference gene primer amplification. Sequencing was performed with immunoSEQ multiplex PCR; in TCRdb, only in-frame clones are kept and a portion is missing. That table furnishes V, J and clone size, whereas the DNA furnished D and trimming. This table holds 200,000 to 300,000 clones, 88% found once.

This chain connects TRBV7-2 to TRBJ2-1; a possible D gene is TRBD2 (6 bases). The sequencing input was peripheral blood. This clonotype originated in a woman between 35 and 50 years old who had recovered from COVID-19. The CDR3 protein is CASSLGPAGYNEQFF. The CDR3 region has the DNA TGTGCCAGCAGCTTAGGCCCAGCGGGCTACAATGAGCAGTTCTTC.